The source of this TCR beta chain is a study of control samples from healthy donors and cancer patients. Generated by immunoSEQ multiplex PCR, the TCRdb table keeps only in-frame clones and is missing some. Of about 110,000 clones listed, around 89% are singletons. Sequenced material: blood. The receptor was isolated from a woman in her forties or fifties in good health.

In nucleotides, the CDR3 is TGTGCCAGCAGCGCCAACCCACAGGGTCCCGGGGAGCTGTTTTTT. Its protein is CASSANPQGPGELFF. V gene TRBV9 combines with J gene TRBJ2-2; D possibly corresponds to TRBD1 (6 bases). The CDR3 contains 15 residues. From germline, CDR1 is SGDLS and CDR2 YYNGEE. Trimming cost V 3 bases and J 6 bases, with 15 bases left between them. The entire variable domain, with the rest obtained from reference TRBV9 and TRBJ2-2, is as follows: DSGVTQTPKHLITATGQRVTLRCSPRSGDLSVYWYQQSLDQGLQFLIQYYNGEERAKGNILERFSAQQFPDLHSELNLSSLELGDSALYFCASSANPQGPGELFFGEGSRLTVL.